This T cell receptor (beta chain) was observed in a study of OX40 agonist ivuxolimab in advanced cancers. Study-level background: A mean age of roughly 62 years, range about 23 to 90, was recorded, and approximately 85% were male. Study findings and constraints: By week 6 at 0.1 to 3.0 mg/kg, blood CD4+ and CD8+ T cells had expanded clonally. Among the lowest peripheral clonal expansion occurred in 0.1-3.0 mg/kg partial responders.

Looked up from germline, CDR1 is MNHEY and CDR2 is SVGAGI. There are 14 residues in the CDR3. V dropped 5 bases and J dropped 2; count of bases not matched to a gene: 5. TCRdb's table, derived via immunoSEQ multiplex PCR, lists solely in-frame clones and lacks some. Among tens of thousands of clones listed, under 95% were seen once. The sampling schedule covered blood at baseline, cycle 4 day 1, and cycle 7 day 1. A word on this clone: No antigen is known for it.

This chain joins TRBV6-5 and TRBJ2-5; 7 bases are a match to TRBD2. The material sequenced was CD4+ or CD8+ T cells sorted from blood, taken in a trial of the OX40 agonist ivuxolimab. The sequence was collected from an adult with an advanced solid tumor such as melanoma, head and neck, liver or kidney cancer. The DNA of the CDR3 is TGTGCCAGCAGTCTCCTGGGGGGGCAAGAGACCCAGTACTTC. It codes for CASSLLGGQETQYF.